Sequencing of this T cell receptor (beta chain) was carried out in a study of early T cells in non-severe SARS-CoV-2 infection. Study information: It was bulk RNA from unsorted whole blood that was sequenced, and the chains were unpaired. Notes on the study in general: Matches to VDJdb favored anti-spike CD8 responses and missed private and CD4 specificities.

The trim removed 3 bases at V and 6 bases at J, leaving 7 bases unmatched. The CDR3 has 15 residues. Germline assignment: CDR1 LNHDA and CDR2 SQIVND (reference sequence). To note about this clonotype: As yet, its antigen is unknown.

Attachment of unique molecular identifiers was made to individual cDNA molecules. MiXCR, applied by TCRdb to the 5' RACE reads, yields one record per CDR3 protein. The sample contains about 52,000 distinct CDR3 sequences, approximately 10% of which appear only once. The sequenced sample consisted of whole blood. The chain employs TRBV19 and TRBJ2-1; 8 bases are shared with TRBD1. The sequence was collected from an adult who was a healthcare worker with PCR-confirmed SARS-CoV-2 infection or an uninfected control (not recorded which). The CDR3 nucleotides are TGTGCCAGTAGTATTAGAAAAGGACAGGGCAATGAGCAGTTCTTC. Protein product: CASSIRKGQGNEQFF.